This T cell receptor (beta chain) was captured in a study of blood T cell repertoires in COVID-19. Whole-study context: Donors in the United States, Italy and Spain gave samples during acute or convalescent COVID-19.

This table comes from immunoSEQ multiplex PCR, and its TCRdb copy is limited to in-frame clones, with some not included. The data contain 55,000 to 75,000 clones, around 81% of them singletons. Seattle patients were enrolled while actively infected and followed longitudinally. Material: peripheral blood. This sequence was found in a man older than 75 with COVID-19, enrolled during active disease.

The CDR3 coding sequence is TGCGCCAGCAGCTTGCATCCTGCACTCATGAACACTGAAGCTTTCTTT. Amino acid sequence: CASSLHPALMNTEAFF. The V gene is TRBV5-1, the J gene TRBJ1-1; no clear D gene. V was pared by 1 base and J by 0 bases, with 13 bases between. Germline V gene sequence: CDR1 SGHRS, CDR2 YFSETQ. CDR3 length: 16 amino acids. Together with reference TRBV5-1 and TRBJ1-1, the CDR3 gives the full variable domain: KAGVTQTPRYLIKTRGQQVTLSCSPISGHRSVSWYQQTPGQGLQFLFEYFSETQRNKGNFPGRFSGRQFSNSRSEMNVSTLELGDSALYLCASSLHPALMNTEAFFGQGTRLTVV.